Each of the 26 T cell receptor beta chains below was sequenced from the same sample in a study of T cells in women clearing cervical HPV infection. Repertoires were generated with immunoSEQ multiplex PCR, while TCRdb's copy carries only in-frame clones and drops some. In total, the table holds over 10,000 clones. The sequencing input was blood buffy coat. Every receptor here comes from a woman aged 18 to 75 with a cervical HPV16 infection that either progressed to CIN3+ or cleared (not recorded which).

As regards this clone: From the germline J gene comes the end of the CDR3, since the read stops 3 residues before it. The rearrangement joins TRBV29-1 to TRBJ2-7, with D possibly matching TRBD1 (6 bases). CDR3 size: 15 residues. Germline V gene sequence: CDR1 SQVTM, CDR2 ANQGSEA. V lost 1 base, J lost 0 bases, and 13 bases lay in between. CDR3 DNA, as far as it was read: TGCAGCGTTGAAGGTGGGGGCTTTAGCTCCTACGAG. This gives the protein CSVEGGGFSSYE. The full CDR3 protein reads CSVEGGGFSSYEQYF.

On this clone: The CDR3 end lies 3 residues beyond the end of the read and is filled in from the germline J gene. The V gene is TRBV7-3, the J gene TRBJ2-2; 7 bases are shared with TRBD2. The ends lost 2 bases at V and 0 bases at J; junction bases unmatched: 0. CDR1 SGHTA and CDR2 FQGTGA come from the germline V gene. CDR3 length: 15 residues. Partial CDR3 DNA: TGTGCCAGCAGCTTACGGGGGGCGAACACCGGGGAG. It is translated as CASSLRGANTGE. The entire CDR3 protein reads CASSLRGANTGELFF.

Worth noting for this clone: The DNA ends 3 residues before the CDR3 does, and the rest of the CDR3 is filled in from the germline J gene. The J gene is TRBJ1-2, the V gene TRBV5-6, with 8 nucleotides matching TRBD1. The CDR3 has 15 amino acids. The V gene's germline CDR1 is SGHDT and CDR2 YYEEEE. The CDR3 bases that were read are TGTGCCAGCGGACAGGGTCTGAGCTCCTACAATGAC. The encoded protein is CASGQGLSSYND. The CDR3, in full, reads CASGQGLSSYNDYTF.

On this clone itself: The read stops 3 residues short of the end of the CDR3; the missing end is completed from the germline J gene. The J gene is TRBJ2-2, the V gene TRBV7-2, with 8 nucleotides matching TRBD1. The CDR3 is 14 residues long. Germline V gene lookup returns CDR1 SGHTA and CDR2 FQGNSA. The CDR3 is CASSRDRTDSPLFF. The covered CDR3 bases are TGTGCCAGCAGCCGGGACAGGACAGATTCACCG.

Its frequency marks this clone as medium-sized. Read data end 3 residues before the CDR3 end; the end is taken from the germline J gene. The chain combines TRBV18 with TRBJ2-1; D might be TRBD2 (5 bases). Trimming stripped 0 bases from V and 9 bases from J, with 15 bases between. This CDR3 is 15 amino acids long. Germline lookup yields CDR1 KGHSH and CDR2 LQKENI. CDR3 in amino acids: CASSPPTSGRAEQFF. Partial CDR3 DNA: TGTGCCAGCTCACCACCAACTAGTGGGCGGGCTGAG.

CDR3 bases read: TGTGCCAGCCGATCCGGGACAGGGGTCCGCGAG. It is translated as CASRSGTGVRE. The CDR3 reads in full as CASRSGTGVREQYF. The chain joins TRBV5-6 to TRBJ2-7; 10 nucleotides align to TRBD1. From the germline J gene comes the end of the CDR3, since the read stops 3 residues before it. The CDR3 sequence is 14 residues long. V lost 7 bases and J lost 6; bases outside the gene matches: 10. Germline lookup yields CDR1 SGHDT and CDR2 YYEEEE.

The CDR3 protein is CASSPLYSSGGPTQYF. The sequenced part of the CDR3 DNA is TGTGCCAGCAGCCCCCTGTACTCTAGCGGGGGGCCAACC. The V call is TRBV7-7, the J call TRBJ2-5, with 11 bases that match TRBD2. The read ends 3 residues shy of where the CDR3 ends; the end is completed using the germline J gene. CDR3 length: 16 amino acids. Germline assignment: CDR1 SSHAT and CDR2 FNYEAQ (reference sequence).

CDR3 amino acids: CASSLGPAGGSNQPQHF. The part of the CDR3 DNA that was read is TGTGCCAGCAGCTTAGGCCCCGCAGGGGGCAGCAATCAGCCC. V gene TRBV13 combines with J gene TRBJ1-5; 8 positions match TRBD1. The CDR3 goes on 3 residues after the read ends, and that part is filled in from the germline J gene. There are 17 residues in the CDR3. Germline values: CDR1 PRHDT, CDR2 FYEKMQ (reference sequence). V dropped 0 bases and J dropped 1; count of bases not matched to a gene: 5.

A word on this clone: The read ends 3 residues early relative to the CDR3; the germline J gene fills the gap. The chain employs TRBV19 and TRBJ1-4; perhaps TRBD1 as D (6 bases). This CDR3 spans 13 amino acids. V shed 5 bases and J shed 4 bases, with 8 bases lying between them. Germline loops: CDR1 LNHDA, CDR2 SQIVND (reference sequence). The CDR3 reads CASSPQGNEKLFF. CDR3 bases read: TGTGCCAGTAGTCCACAGGGTAATGAAAAA.

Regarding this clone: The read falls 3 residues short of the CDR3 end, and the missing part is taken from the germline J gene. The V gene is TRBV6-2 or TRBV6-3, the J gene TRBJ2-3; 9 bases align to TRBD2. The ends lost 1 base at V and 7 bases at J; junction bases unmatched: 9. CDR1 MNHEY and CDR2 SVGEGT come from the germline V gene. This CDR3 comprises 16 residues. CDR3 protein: CASSYFRSGGKNTQYF. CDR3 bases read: TGTGCCAGCAGTTACTTCCGGAGCGGGGGGAAAAATACG.

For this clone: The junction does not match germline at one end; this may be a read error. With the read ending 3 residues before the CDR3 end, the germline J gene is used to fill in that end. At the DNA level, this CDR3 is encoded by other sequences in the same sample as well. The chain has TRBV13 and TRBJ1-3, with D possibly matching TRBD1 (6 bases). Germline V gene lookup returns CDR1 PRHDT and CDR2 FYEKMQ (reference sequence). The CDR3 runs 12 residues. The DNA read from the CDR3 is TGTGCCAGCAGCTTATTTCGGGACACG. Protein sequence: CASSLFRDT. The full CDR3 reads CASSLFRDTIYF.

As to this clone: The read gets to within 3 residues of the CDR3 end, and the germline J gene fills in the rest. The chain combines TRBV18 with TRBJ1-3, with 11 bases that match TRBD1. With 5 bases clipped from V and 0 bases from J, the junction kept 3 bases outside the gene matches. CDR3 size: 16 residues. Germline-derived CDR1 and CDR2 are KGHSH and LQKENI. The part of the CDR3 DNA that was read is TGTGCCAGCTCAGCCGGGACAGGGGGCTCTGGAAACACC. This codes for CASSAGTGGSGNT. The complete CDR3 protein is CASSAGTGGSGNTIYF.

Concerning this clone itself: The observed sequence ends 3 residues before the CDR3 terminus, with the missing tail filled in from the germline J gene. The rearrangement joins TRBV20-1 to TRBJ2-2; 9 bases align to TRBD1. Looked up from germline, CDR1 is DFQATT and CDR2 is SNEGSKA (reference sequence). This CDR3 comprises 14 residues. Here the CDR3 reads CSARGDRENSPLFF. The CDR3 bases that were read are TGCAGTGCTAGAGGGGACAGGGAAAATTCACCG.

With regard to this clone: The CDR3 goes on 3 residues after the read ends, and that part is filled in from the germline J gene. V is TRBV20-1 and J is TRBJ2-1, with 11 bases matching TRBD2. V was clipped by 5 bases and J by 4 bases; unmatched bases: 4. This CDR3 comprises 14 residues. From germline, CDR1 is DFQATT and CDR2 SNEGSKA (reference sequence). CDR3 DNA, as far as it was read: TGCAGTGCTTCCGGGACTAGCGGTTACAATGAG. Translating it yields CSASGTSGYNE. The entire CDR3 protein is CSASGTSGYNEQFF.

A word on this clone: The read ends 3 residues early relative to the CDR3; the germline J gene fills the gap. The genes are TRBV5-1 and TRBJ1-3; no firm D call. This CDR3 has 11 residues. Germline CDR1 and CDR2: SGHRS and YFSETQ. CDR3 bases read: TGCGCCAGCACCGCACGTAGCGCC. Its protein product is CASTARSA. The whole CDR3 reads CASTARSAIYF.

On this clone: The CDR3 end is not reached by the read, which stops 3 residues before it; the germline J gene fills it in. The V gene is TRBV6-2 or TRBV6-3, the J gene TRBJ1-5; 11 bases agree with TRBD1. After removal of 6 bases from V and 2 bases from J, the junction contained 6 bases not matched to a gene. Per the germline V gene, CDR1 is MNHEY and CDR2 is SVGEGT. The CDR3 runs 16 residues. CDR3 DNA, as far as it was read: TGTGCCAGCAGCCGGGACAGGGGGTTTGGCAATCAGCCC. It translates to CASSRDRGFGNQP. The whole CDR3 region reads CASSRDRGFGNQPQHF.

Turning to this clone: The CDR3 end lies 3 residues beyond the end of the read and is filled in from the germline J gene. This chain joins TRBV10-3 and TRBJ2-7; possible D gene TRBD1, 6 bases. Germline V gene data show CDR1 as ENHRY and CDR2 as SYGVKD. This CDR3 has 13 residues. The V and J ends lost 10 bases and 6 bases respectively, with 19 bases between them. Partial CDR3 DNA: TGTGCCAGACAACCGGGACACCGCGGCGAG. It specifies CARQPGHRGE. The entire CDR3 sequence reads CARQPGHRGEQYF.

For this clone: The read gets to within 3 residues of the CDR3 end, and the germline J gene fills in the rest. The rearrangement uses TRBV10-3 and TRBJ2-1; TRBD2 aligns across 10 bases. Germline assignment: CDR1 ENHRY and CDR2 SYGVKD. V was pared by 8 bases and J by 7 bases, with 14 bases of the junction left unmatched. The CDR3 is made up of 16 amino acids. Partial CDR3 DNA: TGTGCCATCGCGAGGGCGCAGGCTAGCGGGAGTAATGAG. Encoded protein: CAIARAQASGSNE. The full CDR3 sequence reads CAIARAQASGSNEQFF.

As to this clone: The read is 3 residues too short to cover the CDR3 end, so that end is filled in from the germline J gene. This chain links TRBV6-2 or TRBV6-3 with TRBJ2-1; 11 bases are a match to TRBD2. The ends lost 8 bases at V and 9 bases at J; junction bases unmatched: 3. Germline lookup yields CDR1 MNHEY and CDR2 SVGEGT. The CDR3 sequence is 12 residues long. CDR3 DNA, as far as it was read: TGTGCCAGCGGGACTAGCGGACTTGAG. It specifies CASGTSGLE. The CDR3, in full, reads CASGTSGLEQFF.

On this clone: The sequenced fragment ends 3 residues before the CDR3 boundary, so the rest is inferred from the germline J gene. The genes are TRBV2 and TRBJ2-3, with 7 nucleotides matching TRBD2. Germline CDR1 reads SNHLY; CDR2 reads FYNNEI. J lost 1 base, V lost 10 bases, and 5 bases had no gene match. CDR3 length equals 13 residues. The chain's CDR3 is CATGEGGTDTQYF. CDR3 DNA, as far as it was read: TGTGCCACCGGGGAGGGCGGCACAGATACG.

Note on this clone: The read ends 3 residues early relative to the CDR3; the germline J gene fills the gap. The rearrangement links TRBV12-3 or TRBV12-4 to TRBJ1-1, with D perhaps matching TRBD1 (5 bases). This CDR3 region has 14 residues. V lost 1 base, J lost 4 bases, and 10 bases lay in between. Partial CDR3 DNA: TGTGCCAGCAGTTTAGGGGGGGAGGGCACTGAA. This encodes CASSLGGEGTE. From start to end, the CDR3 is CASSLGGEGTEAFF.

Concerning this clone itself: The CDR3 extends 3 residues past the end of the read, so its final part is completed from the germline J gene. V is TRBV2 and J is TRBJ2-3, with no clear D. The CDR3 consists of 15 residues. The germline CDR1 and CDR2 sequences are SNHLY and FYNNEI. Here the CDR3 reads CASSIGSPRGETQYF. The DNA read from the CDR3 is TGTGCCAGCAGTATAGGGTCCCCGAGAGGAGAGACG.

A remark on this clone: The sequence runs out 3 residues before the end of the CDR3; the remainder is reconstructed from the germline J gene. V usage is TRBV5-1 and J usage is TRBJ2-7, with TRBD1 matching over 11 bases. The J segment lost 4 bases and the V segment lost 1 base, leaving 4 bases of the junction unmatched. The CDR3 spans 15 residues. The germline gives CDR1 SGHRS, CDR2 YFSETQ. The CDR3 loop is CASSLTGQGAYEQYF. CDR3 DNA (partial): TGCGCCAGCAGCTTGACCGGACAGGGGGCATACGAG.

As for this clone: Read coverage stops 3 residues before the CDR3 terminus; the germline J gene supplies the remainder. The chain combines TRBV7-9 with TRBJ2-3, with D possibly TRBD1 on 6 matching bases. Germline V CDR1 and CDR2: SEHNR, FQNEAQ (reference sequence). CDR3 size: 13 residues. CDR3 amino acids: CASTGVTQETQYF. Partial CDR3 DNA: TGTGCCAGCACAGGGGTGACCCAAGAGACG.

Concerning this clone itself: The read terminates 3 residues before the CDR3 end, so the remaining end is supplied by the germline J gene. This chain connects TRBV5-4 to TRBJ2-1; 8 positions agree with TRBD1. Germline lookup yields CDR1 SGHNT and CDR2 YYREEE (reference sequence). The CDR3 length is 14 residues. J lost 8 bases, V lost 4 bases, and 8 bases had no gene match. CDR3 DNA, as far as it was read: TGTGCCAGCAGCACCAGGACAGGGCTCTATGAG. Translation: CASSTRTGLYE. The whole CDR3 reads CASSTRTGLYEQFF.

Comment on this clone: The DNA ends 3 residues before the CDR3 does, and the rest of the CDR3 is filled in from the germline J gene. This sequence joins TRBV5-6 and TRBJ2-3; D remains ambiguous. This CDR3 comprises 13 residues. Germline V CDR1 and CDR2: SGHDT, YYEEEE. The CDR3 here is CASSAGSPYAQYF. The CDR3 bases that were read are TGTGCCAGCAGCGCCGGGTCCCCTTATGCG.